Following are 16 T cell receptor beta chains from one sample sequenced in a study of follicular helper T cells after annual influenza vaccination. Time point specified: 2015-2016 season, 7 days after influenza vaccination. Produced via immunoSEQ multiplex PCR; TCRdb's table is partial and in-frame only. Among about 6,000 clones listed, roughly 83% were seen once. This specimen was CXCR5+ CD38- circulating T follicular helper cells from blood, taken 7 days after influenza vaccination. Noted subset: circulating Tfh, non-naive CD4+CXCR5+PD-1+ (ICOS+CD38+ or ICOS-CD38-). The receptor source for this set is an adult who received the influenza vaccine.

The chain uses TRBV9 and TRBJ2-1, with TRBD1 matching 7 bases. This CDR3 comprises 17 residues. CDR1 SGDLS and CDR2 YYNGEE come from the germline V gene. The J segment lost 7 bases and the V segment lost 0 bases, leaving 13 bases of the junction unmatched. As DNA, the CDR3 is TGTGCCAGCAGCGTAGGGGACAGCAGGGGCTCGGGGAATGAGCAGTTCTTC. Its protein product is CASSVGDSRGSGNEQFF.

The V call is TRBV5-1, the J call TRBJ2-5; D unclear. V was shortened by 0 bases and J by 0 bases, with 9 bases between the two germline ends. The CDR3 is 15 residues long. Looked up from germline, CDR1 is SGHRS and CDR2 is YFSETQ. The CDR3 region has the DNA TGCGCCAGCAGCTTGGCCGGCACGTACCAAGAGACCCAGTACTTC. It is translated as CASSLAGTYQETQYF.

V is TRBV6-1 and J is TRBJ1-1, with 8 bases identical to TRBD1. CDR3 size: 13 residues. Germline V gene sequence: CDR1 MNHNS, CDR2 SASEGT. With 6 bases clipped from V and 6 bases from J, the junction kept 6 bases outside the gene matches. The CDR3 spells CASSVTGGPEAFF. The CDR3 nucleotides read TGTGCCAGCAGCGTAACAGGGGGGCCTGAAGCTTTCTTT.

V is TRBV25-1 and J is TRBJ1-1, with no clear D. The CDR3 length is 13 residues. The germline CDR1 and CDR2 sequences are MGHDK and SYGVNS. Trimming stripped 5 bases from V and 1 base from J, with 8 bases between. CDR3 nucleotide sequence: TGTGCCAGCAGTCTCCTCGGGAACACTGAAGCTTTCTTT. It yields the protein CASSLLGNTEAFF.

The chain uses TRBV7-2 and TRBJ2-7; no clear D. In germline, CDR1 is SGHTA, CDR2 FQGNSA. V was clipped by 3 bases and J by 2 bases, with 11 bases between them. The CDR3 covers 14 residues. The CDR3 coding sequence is TGTGCCAGCAGCTTTGGAGCACCCCCCTACGAGCAGTACTTC. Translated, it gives CASSFGAPPYEQYF.

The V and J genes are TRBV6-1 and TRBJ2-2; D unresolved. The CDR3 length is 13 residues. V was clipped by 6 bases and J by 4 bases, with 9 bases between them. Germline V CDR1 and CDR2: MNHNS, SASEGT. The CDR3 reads CASRTAGTGELFF. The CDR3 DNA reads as TGTGCCAGCAGGACGGCAGGCACCGGGGAGCTGTTTTTT.

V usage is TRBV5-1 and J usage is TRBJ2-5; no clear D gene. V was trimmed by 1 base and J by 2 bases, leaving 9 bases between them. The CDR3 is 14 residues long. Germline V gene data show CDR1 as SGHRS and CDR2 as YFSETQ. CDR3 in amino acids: CASSLQPSQETQYF. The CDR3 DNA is TGCGCCAGCAGCTTGCAGCCCTCACAAGAGACCCAGTACTTC.

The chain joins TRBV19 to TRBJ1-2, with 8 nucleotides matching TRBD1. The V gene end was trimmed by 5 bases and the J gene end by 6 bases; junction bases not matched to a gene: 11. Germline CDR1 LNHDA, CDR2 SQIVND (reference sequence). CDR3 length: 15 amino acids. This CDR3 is CASSPQQTGDHGYTF. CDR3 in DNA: TGTGCCAGTAGTCCCCAACAGACAGGGGATCATGGCTACACCTTC.

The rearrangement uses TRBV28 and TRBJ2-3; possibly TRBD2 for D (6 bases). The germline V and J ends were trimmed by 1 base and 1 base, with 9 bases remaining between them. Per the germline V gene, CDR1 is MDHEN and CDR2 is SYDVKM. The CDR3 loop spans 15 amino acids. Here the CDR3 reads CASSLLGGGTDTQYF. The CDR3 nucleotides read TGTGCCAGCAGTTTATTGGGAGGCGGCACAGATACGCAGTATTTT.

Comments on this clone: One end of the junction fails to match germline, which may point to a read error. CDR3 loop: CASSSPTSGRGGLFF. CDR3 coding DNA: TGTGCCAGCAGTTCGCCGACTAGCGGGAGAGGGGGGCTGTTTTTT. The rearrangement joins TRBV27 to TRBJ2-2; 12 nucleotides line up with TRBD2. The CDR3 spans 15 residues. CDR1 MNHEY and CDR2 SMNVEV come from the germline V gene (reference sequence).

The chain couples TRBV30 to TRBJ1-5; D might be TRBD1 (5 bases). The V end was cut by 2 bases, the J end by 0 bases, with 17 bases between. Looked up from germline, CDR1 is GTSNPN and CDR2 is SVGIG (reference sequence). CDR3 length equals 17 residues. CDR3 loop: CAWSPSTGTFSNQPQHF. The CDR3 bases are TGTGCCTGGAGTCCATCAACCGGGACTTTTAGCAATCAGCCCCAGCATTTT.

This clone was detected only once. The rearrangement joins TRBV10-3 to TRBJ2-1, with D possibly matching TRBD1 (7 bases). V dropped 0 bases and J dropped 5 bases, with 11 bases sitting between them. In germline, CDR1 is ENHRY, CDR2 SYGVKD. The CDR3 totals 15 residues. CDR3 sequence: CAISESGGQNNEQFF. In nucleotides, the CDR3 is TGTGCCATCAGTGAGTCGGGGGGACAGAACAATGAGCAGTTCTTC.

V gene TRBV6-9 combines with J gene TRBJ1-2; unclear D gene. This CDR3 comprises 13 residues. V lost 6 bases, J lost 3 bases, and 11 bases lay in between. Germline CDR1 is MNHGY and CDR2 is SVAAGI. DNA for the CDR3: TGTGCCAGCAGCGACCGACCGGACTATGGCTACACCTTC. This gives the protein CASSDRPDYGYTF.

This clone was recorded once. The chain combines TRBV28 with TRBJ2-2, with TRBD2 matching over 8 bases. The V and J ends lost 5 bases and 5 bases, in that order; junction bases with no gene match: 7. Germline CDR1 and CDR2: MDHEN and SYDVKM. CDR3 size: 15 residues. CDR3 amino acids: CASSRAGVGTGELFF. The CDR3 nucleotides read TGTGCCAGCAGTCGAGCGGGAGTGGGGACCGGGGAGCTGTTTTTT.

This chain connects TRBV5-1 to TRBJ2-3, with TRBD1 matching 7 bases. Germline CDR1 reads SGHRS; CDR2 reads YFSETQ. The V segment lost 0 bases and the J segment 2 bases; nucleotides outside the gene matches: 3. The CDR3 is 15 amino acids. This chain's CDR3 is CASSLGQGFTDTQYF. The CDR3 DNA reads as TGCGCCAGCAGCTTGGGACAGGGTTTCACAGATACGCAGTATTTT.

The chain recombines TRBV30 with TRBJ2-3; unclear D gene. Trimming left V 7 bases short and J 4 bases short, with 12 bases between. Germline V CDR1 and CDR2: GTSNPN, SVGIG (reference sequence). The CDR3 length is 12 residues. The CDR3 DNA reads TGTGCCTCACACGAGGTAGCAGATACGCAGTATTTT. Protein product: CASHEVADTQYF.